These 17 T cell receptor beta chains share one sample of origin, sequenced in a study of breast tumors, draining lymph nodes, adjacent tissues. One entry per CDR3 protein results from TCRdb running MiXCR on the multiplex PCR reads. The table lists 160,000 or so distinct CDR3 sequences, 25% to 40% of them singletons. Samples came from axillary lymph nodes draining the breast cancer. The source material was axillary lymph node tissue. These receptors originate from a female donor with breast cancer. Some clones in this sample may be carry-over from other donors' samples.

This clonotype has ten or more counts. This CDR3 is CASSPSDGYTF. For the CDR3, the DNA is TGTGCCAGCTCACCTTCGGATGGCTACACCTTC. The genes are TRBV18 and TRBJ1-2; no reliable D call. The length of the CDR3 is 11 residues. The germline V gene encodes CDR1 KGHSH and CDR2 LQKENI. With 3 bases removed from V and 6 bases from J, the gap between germline ends came to 5 bases. The variable domain in full, completed from reference TRBV18 and TRBJ1-2, reads NAGVMQNPRHLVRRRGQEARLRCSPMKGHSHVYWYRQLPEEGLKFMVYLQKENIIDESGMPKERFSAEFPKEGPSILRIQQVVRGDSAAYFCASSPSDGYTFGSGTRLTVV.

This clonotype was observed a handful of times. The chain recombines TRBV28 with TRBJ1-3, with D tentatively TRBD1 (5 bases). Deletions cut 3 bases from V and 0 bases from J, with 12 bases between. Germline V CDR1 and CDR2: MDHEN, SYDVKM. CDR3 length: 16 residues. The CDR3 coding sequence is TGTGCCAGCAGTTTGCCTAACAGGTTCTCTGGAAACACCATATATTTT. It codes for CASSLPNRFSGNTIYF.

The sample holds many counts of this clonotype. This chain uses TRBV5-6 with TRBJ2-1; 10 bases are shared with TRBD2. The V segment lost 0 bases and the J segment 10 bases; nucleotides outside the gene matches: 7. CDR1 is SGHDT and CDR2 is YYEEEE in the germline V gene. This CDR3 contains 15 residues. CDR3 protein: CASSLVVAGGSEQFF. CDR3 nucleotide sequence: TGTGCCAGCAGCTTGGTGGTAGCGGGAGGCAGCGAGCAGTTCTTC.

Concerning this clonotype itself: A much larger clone differs by one base, so this may be a read error. V is TRBV5-1 and J is TRBJ2-5; D might be TRBD1 or TRBD2, each matching 6 bases. V lost 6 bases and J lost 9, with 21 bases in between. Germline CDR1 is SGHRS and CDR2 is YFSETQ. The length of the CDR3 is 14 residues. The CDR3 sequence is CASNKGGRREAQYF. The CDR3 DNA follows: TGCGCCAGCAACAAAGGGGGGCGCAGGGAGGCCCAGTACTTC.

This clonotype was observed a few times. The V and J genes are TRBV6-1 and TRBJ1-1; D is undetermined. Germline assignment: CDR1 MNHNS and CDR2 SASEGT. This CDR3 has 12 amino acids. Between the trimmed V and J ends, which lost 7 bases and 5 bases, there was a span of 11 bases. The CDR3 DNA follows: TGTGCCAGCATTAGGAGTGGGACTGAAGCTTTCTTT. Residues: CASIRSGTEAFF.

The rearrangement uses TRBV28 and TRBJ2-1; D is possibly TRBD2 (6 bases). CDR1 MDHEN and CDR2 SYDVKM come from the germline V gene. The CDR3 has 15 residues. Trimming shortened V by 7 bases and J by 0 bases, and 13 bases separated the two germline ends. The CDR3 protein is CASTPGSGSYNEQFF. The DNA for the CDR3 is TGTGCCAGCACCCCGGGTAGCGGCTCCTACAATGAGCAGTTCTTC.

This clonotype was seen at least ten times. This sequence joins TRBV2 and TRBJ1-5, with TRBD1 identical over 7 bases. With 6 bases clipped from V and 0 bases from J, the junction kept 2 bases outside the gene matches. The CDR3 contains 14 residues. The germline CDR1 and CDR2 sequences are SNHLY and FYNNEI. The DNA of the CDR3 is TGTGCCAGCAGAGGACAGGATAGCAATCAGCCCCAGCATTTT. Its protein product is CASRGQDSNQPQHF.

This clonotype was picked up many times. The V call is TRBV19, the J call TRBJ1-6; a possible D gene is TRBD1 (6 bases). The germline V and J ends were trimmed by 6 bases and 9 bases, with 9 bases remaining between them. The CDR3 is made up of 12 amino acids. Germline V gives CDR1 LNHDA, CDR2 SQIVND (reference sequence). In DNA form, the CDR3 reads TGTGCCAGTAGGACAGGCGGTTCACCCCTCCACTTT. Translating it yields CASRTGGSPLHF.

This clonotype was recorded many times. The chain joins TRBV5-1 to TRBJ2-1; D perhaps matches TRBD2 (6 bases). The CDR3 sequence is 16 residues long. Between the trimmed V and J ends, which lost 3 bases and 0 bases, there was a span of 13 bases. Germline lookup yields CDR1 SGHRS and CDR2 YFSETQ. In DNA form, the CDR3 reads TGCGCCAGCAGCTCCGGAGCGGGTTCCTCCTACAATGAGCAGTTCTTC. It yields the protein CASSSGAGSSYNEQFF.

The table lists this clonotype with a few counts. With a much larger clone just one base away, this may be a read error. This chain links TRBV12-3 or TRBV12-4 with TRBJ2-5, with D perhaps TRBD1 or TRBD2 (6 bases each). CDR3 length: 14 amino acids. CDR3 region: CASSLKQGGGTRYF. For the CDR3, the DNA is TGTGCCAGCAGTTTAAAACAGGGTGGCGGGACCCGGTACTTC.

V and J are TRBV4-1 and TRBJ2-3, with TRBD1 matching over 7 bases. After removal of 5 bases from V and 14 bases from J, the junction contained 19 bases not matched to a gene. From germline, CDR1 is MGHRA and CDR2 YSYEKL. This CDR3 has 15 residues. Here the CDR3 reads CASSSRQGFTDTWYF. The CDR3 DNA reads as TGCGCCAGCAGCTCCCGACAGGGCTTCACAGATACGTGGTATTTT.

Many counts were recorded for this clonotype. The rearrangement joins TRBV28 to TRBJ1-6; the D is unclear. In germline, CDR1 is MDHEN, CDR2 SYDVKM. This CDR3 is built from 14 residues. Trimming took 5 bases from V and 6 from J, leaving 11 bases between them. CDR3 region: CASSVVEVNSPLHF. The DNA for the CDR3 is TGTGCCAGCAGTGTAGTAGAGGTTAATTCACCCCTCCACTTT.

In its sample, this clonotype was seen a few times. This chain links TRBV18 with TRBJ1-5, with D uncertain. The V end was cut by 3 bases, the J end by 2 bases, with 17 bases between. The CDR3 covers 17 residues. The germline V gene encodes CDR1 KGHSH and CDR2 LQKENI. The CDR3 reads CASSPGVGNLGNQPQHF. In nucleotides, the CDR3 is TGTGCCAGCTCACCCGGTGTGGGTAATTTGGGCAATCAGCCCCAGCATTTT.

In this sample, this clonotype turned up many times. This chain connects TRBV28 to TRBJ2-7; D ambiguous. Trimming removed 3 bases at V and 6 bases at J, with 18 bases between. This CDR3 has 15 residues. In germline, CDR1 is MDHEN, CDR2 SYDVKM. The CDR3 reads CASSLGPPRIREQYF. CDR3 sequence (DNA): TGTGCCAGCAGTTTGGGTCCCCCCCGGATACGCGAGCAGTACTTC.

A remark on this clonotype: A much larger clone differs from this one at a single base, so this may be a read error. This sequence joins TRBV9 and TRBJ2-5; D gene uncertain. Germline lookup yields CDR1 SGDLS and CDR2 YYNGEE. The CDR3 contains 15 residues. The CDR3 region is CASSVETGMDETPYF. CDR3 coding DNA: TGTGCCAGCAGCGTAGAGACGGGTATGGATGAGACCCCGTACTTC.

This clonotype was recorded at least ten times. This chain joins TRBV14 and TRBJ2-1; no reliable D call. CDR1 and CDR2 (germline): SGHDN, FVKESK. V dropped 4 bases and J dropped 5 bases, with 15 bases sitting between them. This CDR3 is 15 amino acids long. The CDR3 region has the DNA TGTGCCAGCAGCCCGATAGGTAGGCAAAACAATGAGCAGTTCTTC. The encoded protein is CASSPIGRQNNEQFF.

This clonotype has a handful of counts. A read error may account for a junction end that differs from germline. The chain uses TRBV6-5 and TRBJ1-2; no firm D call. The CDR3 spans 15 residues. CDR1 is MNHEY, CDR2 SVGAGI, per germline. The chain's CDR3 is CASSHSNPTAYGYTF. CDR3 nucleotide sequence: TGTGCCAGCAGTCACTCGAACCCGACTGCGTATGGCTACACCTTC.